These 15 T cell receptor beta chains were all obtained from the same sample, sequenced in a study of OX40 agonist ivuxolimab in advanced cancers. The table came from immunoSEQ multiplex PCR; TCRdb's copy has only in-frame clones and leaves some out. This sample has 25,000 to 35,000 clones, with around 85% found just once. This specimen was CD4+ or CD8+ T cells sorted from blood, taken in a trial of the OX40 agonist ivuxolimab. The source of these receptors is an adult with an advanced solid tumor such as melanoma, head and neck, liver or kidney cancer.

The CDR3 DNA sequence: TGTGCCAGCAGTTCTTACCCCCGGGGGGGATTGGTCTACGAGCAGTACTTC. It yields the protein CASSSYPRGGLVYEQYF. The genes are TRBV27 and TRBJ2-7; 8 nucleotides line up with TRBD2. The V and J ends lost 4 bases and 3 bases, in that order; junction bases with no gene match: 14. The germline V gene encodes CDR1 MNHEY and CDR2 SMNVEV (reference sequence). CDR3 length equals 17 residues.

This clone was seen just once. The chain recombines TRBV30 with TRBJ2-7; D gene uncertain. CDR3 length equals 12 residues. Trimming took off 0 bases at V and 3 bases at J, with 6 bases between the two ends. Germline V gene data show CDR1 as GTSNPN and CDR2 as SVGIG (reference sequence). The DNA for the CDR3 is TGTGCCTGGAGTGTACTCGGCTACGAGCAGTACTTC. Its translation: CAWSVLGYEQYF.

This clone was observed a single time. This chain connects TRBV5-5 to TRBJ2-2; D possibly corresponds to TRBD2 (6 bases). The CDR3 is made up of 14 amino acids. V shed 4 bases and J shed 1 base, with 8 bases lying between them. Germline CDR1 is SGHKS and CDR2 is YYEKEE (reference sequence). DNA of the CDR3: TGTGCCAGCAGCGGGGACTGGAACACCGGGGAGCTGTTTTTT. Translating it yields CASSGDWNTGELFF. Full variable domain (missing parts from reference TRBV5-5 and TRBJ2-2): DAGVTQSPTHLIKTRGQQVTLRCSPISGHKSVSWYQQVLGQGPQFIFQYYEKEERGRGNFPDRFSARQFPNYSSELNVNALLLGDSALYLCASSGDWNTGELFFGEGSRLTVL.

V and J are TRBV7-2 and TRBJ2-2; 7 nucleotides match TRBD2. The CDR3 consists of 14 residues. Germline trimming cut 2 bases from V and 7 bases from J; bases unmatched to any gene: 4. Germline V gene data show CDR1 as SGHTA and CDR2 as FQGNSA. This CDR3 reads CASSLRSGVGELFF. The CDR3 DNA follows: TGTGCCAGCAGCTTAAGAAGCGGGGTCGGGGAGCTGTTTTTT.

The chain carries TRBV12-5 and TRBJ2-3, with 7 nucleotides matching TRBD1. This CDR3 contains 15 residues. J lost 0 bases, V lost 6 bases, and 6 bases had no gene match. The germline CDR1 and CDR2 sequences are LGHNT and FRNRAP. The CDR3 reads CASGADRSSTDTQYF. For the CDR3, the DNA is TGTGCTAGTGGCGCGGACAGGAGTAGCACAGATACGCAGTATTTT.

The chain joins TRBV27 to TRBJ2-5, with D uncertain. The CDR3 is 14 amino acids. The germline V gene encodes CDR1 MNHEY and CDR2 SMNVEV (reference sequence). The germline V and J ends were trimmed by 1 base and 2 bases, with 8 bases remaining between them. The CDR3 DNA is TGTGCCAGCAGTTTATGGGGTCGTCAAGAGACCCAGTACTTC. Encoded protein: CASSLWGRQETQYF.

V usage is TRBV19 and J usage is TRBJ2-5; D not certain. The CDR3 has 15 residues. Trimming left V 1 base short and J 5 bases short, with 14 bases between. Germline loops: CDR1 LNHDA, CDR2 SQIVND (reference sequence). CDR3 residues: CASSIGDYPWETQYF. The CDR3 DNA follows: TGTGCCAGTAGTATAGGAGATTACCCGTGGGAGACCCAGTACTTC.

There are a few counts of this clone. In DNA, the CDR3 is TGCAGCGCTTTGACAGGGGCCAACACTGAAGCTTTCTTT. It yields the protein CSALTGANTEAFF. The chain carries TRBV29-1 and TRBJ1-1, with 8 positions matching TRBD1. With 7 bases clipped from V and 2 bases from J, the junction kept 6 bases outside the gene matches. The CDR3 loop spans 13 amino acids. Germline V CDR1 and CDR2: SQVTM, ANQGSEA.

This chain uses TRBV4-1 with TRBJ2-5, with D hard to call. Germline lookup yields CDR1 MGHRA and CDR2 YSYEKL. The CDR3 sequence is 15 residues long. V dropped 0 bases and J dropped 5 bases, with 13 bases sitting between them. CDR3 sequence: CASSQDLADGETQYF. For the CDR3, the DNA is TGCGCCAGCAGCCAAGATCTGGCAGACGGGGAGACCCAGTACTTC.

This clone was counted a single time. This chain connects TRBV6-6 to TRBJ1-6, with 9 bases matching TRBD1. CDR3 length: 15 residues. Germline assignment: CDR1 MNHNY and CDR2 SVGAGI (reference sequence). With 0 bases clipped from V and 8 bases from J, the junction kept 2 bases outside the gene matches. CDR3 protein: CASSYSRQGDSPLHF. The CDR3 nucleotides are TGTGCCAGCAGTTACTCCCGACAGGGGGATTCACCCCTCCACTTT.

V is TRBV28 and J is TRBJ2-3; 7 bases are shared with TRBD2. V was pared by 4 bases and J by 3 bases, with 19 bases of the junction left unmatched. CDR3 size: 19 residues. Germline V lookup: CDR1 MDHEN, CDR2 SYDVKM. CDR3 nucleotides: TGTGCCAGCAGTTCCCCTGGGGGAATTCAGCGGGATAGGACAGATACGCAGTATTTT. Residues: CASSSPGGIQRDRTDTQYF.

The table lists this clone with a count of one. The chain is built from TRBV19 and TRBJ1-2; 8 nucleotides match TRBD1. The CDR3 sequence is 14 residues long. CDR1 is LNHDA and CDR2 is SQIVND in the germline V gene (reference sequence). The V segment lost 3 bases and the J segment 5 bases; nucleotides outside the gene matches: 5. Here the CDR3 reads CASSIVTGEYGYTF. Here the CDR3 DNA reads TGTGCCAGTAGTATTGTGACAGGGGAGTATGGCTACACCTTC. The full variable domain, its missing parts supplied by reference TRBV19 and TRBJ1-2, is DGGITQSPKYLFRKEGQNVTLSCEQNLNHDAMYWYRQDPGQGLRLIYYSQIVNDFQKGDIAEGYSVSREKKESFPLTVTSAQKNPTAFYLCASSIVTGEYGYTFGSGTRLTVV.

The rearrangement joins TRBV11-2 to TRBJ1-1; possible D gene TRBD1, 6 bases. Germline CDR1 and CDR2: SGHAT and FQNNGV. Trimming took off 5 bases at V and 6 bases at J, with 13 bases between the two ends. The CDR3 sequence is 13 residues long. CDR3 DNA sequence: TGTGCCAGCAGCGCAGGGGTGGGGGCTGAAGCTTTCTTT. Amino acids: CASSAGVGAEAFF.

The genes are TRBV29-1 and TRBJ2-3; possible D gene TRBD2, 5 bases. The CDR3 spans 14 residues. Deletions cut 2 bases from V and 4 bases from J, with 13 bases between. Germline values: CDR1 SQVTM, CDR2 ANQGSEA. In DNA, the CDR3 is TGCAGCGTTGAAACCCTCCTGAGGGCAGATACGCAGTATTTT. Amino acids: CSVETLLRADTQYF.

The V gene is TRBV27, the J gene TRBJ2-1; the D gene could be TRBD1 or TRBD2 (5 bases each). The germline CDR1 and CDR2 sequences are MNHEY and SMNVEV (reference sequence). Trimming cost V 8 bases and J 0 bases, with 14 bases left between them. The CDR3 runs to 15 residues. CDR3 in DNA: TGTGCCAGCTGGGGGTTTGCGAGCTCCTACAATGAGCAGTTCTTC. Translation gives CASWGFASSYNEQFF.